Described below is a single TCR beta chain sequence and its context. Its target is not known. This record comes from a study of cytomegalovirus exposure and HLA in healthy donors. General study findings and limits: TCR beta V- and J-gene trimming was later associated with a missense DCLRE1C variant.

The PCR had 60 Vbeta and 13 Jbeta primers. TCRdb's table, derived via immunoSEQ multiplex PCR, lists solely in-frame clones and lacks some. Found here are some 80,000 clones, approximately 80% of them singletons; the top ten hold 3% to 3.5%. CDR1 is SSHAT, CDR2 FNYEAQ, per germline (reference sequence). The CDR3 extends over 13 amino acids. The receptor comes from a man aged 35-49 years in good health and CMV-seronegative. V and J are TRBV7-7 and TRBJ2-1, with D uncertain. Sequencing input: PBMCs. The CDR3, as DNA: TGTGCTAGCTCCAACGGAGCCTACAATGAGCAGTTCTTC. Amino acids: CASSNGAYNEQFF.